The present entry profiles one T cell receptor (beta chain) with its context. Its antigen is still unknown. Germline V CDR1 and CDR2: SGHAT, FQNNGV. The CDR3 covers 15 residues. V shed 0 bases and J shed 3 bases, with 9 bases lying between them. This sample stems from a study of shared clonotypes between healthy human individuals. General study findings and limits: Memory subsets generally showed lower estimated richness than naive subsets. Although depth was large, rarefaction showed that sequencing of the sorted subsets was incomplete. The four-donor shared clonotypes exceeded non-shared clonotypes in generation probability, with non-shared ones scoring lower.

As handled by the study authors: Filtering differed for immunoSEQ, which gave only junction sequences without quality scores. Assay used: immunoSEQ multiplex PCR; TCRdb lists only in-frame clones, some missing. V, J and clone size derive from that table, while D and trimming were established from the DNA sequence. Of hundreds of thousands of clones listed, around 79% are singletons. The sequencing sample was made of memory CD4+ T cells sorted from blood. The sample's subset: CD45RA-negative fraction. The sequence derives from a man under 40 in good health. This chain joins TRBV11-2 and TRBJ2-1; no clear D gene. CDR3 loop: CASSLDHQDYNEQFF. DNA of the CDR3: TGTGCCAGCAGCTTAGATCACCAGGACTACAATGAGCAGTTCTTC.